This T cell receptor beta chain was documented in a study of radiotherapy plus CTLA-4 blockade in lung cancer. Overall study results and limits: Some TCR clones had been derived from tumors. These clones expanded in peripheral blood after radiotherapy plus ipilimumab.

Data came from immunoSEQ multiplex PCR; TCRdb stores just in-frame clones and leaves some out. Of approximately 81,000 clones listed, around 78% are singletons. As regards this clone: What it recognizes is unknown.

The CDR3 is 15 amino acids. Germline assignment: CDR1 MDHEN and CDR2 SYDVKM. V lost 1 base and J 2 bases, leaving 12 bases between the germline ends. Here the sequenced sample was peripheral blood, taken from a patient treated with radiotherapy plus ipilimumab. The chain joins TRBV28 to TRBJ2-7; D is uncertain. This clonotype was sampled from a human donor with non-small cell lung cancer who had a partial response to radiotherapy plus ipilimumab. Some clones in this sample may be carry-over from other donors' samples. The CDR3: CASSLLARVPYEQYF. The CDR3 bases are TGTGCCAGCAGTTTATTGGCCCGGGTACCCTACGAGCAGTACTTC.